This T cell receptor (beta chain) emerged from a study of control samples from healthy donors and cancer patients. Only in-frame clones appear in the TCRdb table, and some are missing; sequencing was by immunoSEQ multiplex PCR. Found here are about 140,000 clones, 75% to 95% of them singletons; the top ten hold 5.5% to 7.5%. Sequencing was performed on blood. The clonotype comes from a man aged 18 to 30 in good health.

This CDR3 is CASSLLLAGGSNEQFF. For the CDR3, the DNA is TGTGCCAGCAGCTTGTTACTAGCGGGGGGTTCTAATGAGCAGTTCTTC. The chain joins TRBV7-2 to TRBJ2-1; 12 bases match TRBD2. With 3 bases clipped from V and 7 bases from J, the junction kept 7 bases outside the gene matches. The CDR3 runs to 16 residues. Germline CDR1 and CDR2: SGHTA and FQGNSA.